These 16 T cell receptor beta chains originate from one sample sequenced in a study of T cell responses to AZD1222 COVID-19 vaccine. Only in-frame clones appear in the TCRdb table, and some are missing; sequencing was by immunoSEQ multiplex PCR. The table includes some 190,000 clones, approximately 90% detected once. The sequences come from peripheral blood, collected 28 days after the second AZD1222 dose. The receptor source for this set is an adult who received the AZD1222 COVID-19 vaccine.

The chain is built from TRBV2 and TRBJ1-5; D ambiguous. CDR1 and CDR2 from the germline V gene are SNHLY and FYNNEI. The CDR3 totals 14 residues. V lost 5 bases, J lost 0 bases, and 8 bases lay in between. CDR3 residues: CASSLAFSNQPQHF. CDR3 nucleotides: TGTGCCAGCAGTCTGGCGTTTAGCAATCAGCCCCAGCATTTT.

The CDR3 is CASSLVGEFYNEQFF. The CDR3, as DNA: TGCGCCAGCAGCTTGGTAGGGGAGTTCTACAATGAGCAGTTCTTC. The chain couples TRBV5-1 to TRBJ2-1, with D tentatively TRBD1 or TRBD2 (5 bases each). V lost 0 bases to trimming and J lost 3 bases, with 10 bases between them. The CDR3 sequence is 15 residues long. Germline V CDR1 and CDR2: SGHRS, YFSETQ.

The V call is TRBV30, the J call TRBJ1-6, with D unresolved. V shed 8 bases and J shed 10 bases, with 21 bases lying between them. The CDR3 spans 14 residues. CDR1 is GTSNPN and CDR2 is SVGIG in the germline V gene (reference sequence). The CDR3, as DNA: TGTGCCGGAACCTCCTTCGGATTAGAATCACCCCTCCACTTT. Protein sequence: CAGTSFGLESPLHF.

This rearrangement joins TRBV5-4 to TRBJ1-2; no clear D. The CDR3 length is 14 residues. V lost 2 bases to trimming and J lost 0 bases, with 8 bases between them. The germline CDR1 and CDR2 sequences are SGHNT and YYREEE (reference sequence). DNA for the CDR3: TGTGCCAGCAGCTTCGTCACTTCTAACTATGGCTACACCTTC. Protein: CASSFVTSNYGYTF.

The rearrangement links TRBV18 to TRBJ2-1, with 12 bases identical to TRBD2. Germline assignment: CDR1 KGHSH and CDR2 LQKENI. Losses at the gene ends were 5 bases for V and 9 bases for J; bases not matched to a gene: 11. This CDR3 is built from 16 residues. CDR3 nucleotides: TGTGCCAGCTCAGATACGCTAGCGGGAGGGATAGGTGAGCAGTTCTTC. It encodes CASSDTLAGGIGEQFF.

The chain couples TRBV11-2 to TRBJ1-3, with D maybe TRBD1 (5 bases). CDR3 length: 14 residues. Trimming removed 4 bases at V and 0 bases at J, with 7 bases between. Looked up from germline, CDR1 is SGHAT and CDR2 is FQNNGV. The CDR3 DNA reads as TGTGCCAGCAGCTGGGACCCCTCTGGAAACACCATATATTTT. Amino acid sequence: CASSWDPSGNTIYF.

The chain combines TRBV27 with TRBJ1-1; D call uncertain. Germline assignment: CDR1 MNHEY and CDR2 SMNVEV (reference sequence). V was pared by 6 bases and J by 3 bases, with 14 bases between. The CDR3 spans 14 residues. CDR3: CASREGMRDTEAFF. In DNA, the CDR3 is TGTGCCAGCAGGGAGGGTATGAGGGACACTGAAGCTTTCTTT.

The rearrangement joins TRBV4-1 to TRBJ1-5; no clear D. There are 14 residues in the CDR3. The V and J ends lost 4 bases and 1 base respectively, with 8 bases between them. The germline CDR1 and CDR2 sequences are MGHRA and YSYEKL. CDR3 nucleotides: TGCGCCAGCAGCCCCGATTTAAGCAATCAGCCCCAGCATTTT. As protein: CASSPDLSNQPQHF.

The rearrangement uses TRBV5-1 and TRBJ2-1; tentative D call: TRBD2 (5 bases). This CDR3 is 13 amino acids long. V lost 4 bases, J lost 4 bases, and 9 bases lay in between. CDR1 SGHRS and CDR2 YFSETQ come from the germline V gene. CDR3 sequence (DNA): TGCGCCAGCAGCCCCGAGGGATACAATGAGCAGTTCTTC. Amino acids: CASSPEGYNEQFF. The whole variable domain, remainder taken from reference TRBV5-1 and TRBJ2-1, is KAGVTQTPRYLIKTRGQQVTLSCSPISGHRSVSWYQQTPGQGLQFLFEYFSETQRNKGNFPGRFSGRQFSNSRSEMNVSTLELGDSALYLCASSPEGYNEQFFGPGTRLTVL.

This chain links TRBV18 with TRBJ2-3, with 8 bases matching TRBD2. Trimming at V came to 6 bases and at J to 2 bases, leaving 13 bases not matched to a gene. There are 17 residues in the CDR3. Germline V CDR1 and CDR2: KGHSH, LQKENI. CDR3 sequence reads: CASSPDITSGVTDTQYF. In DNA, the CDR3 is TGTGCCAGCTCCCCGGACATTACTAGCGGAGTCACAGATACGCAGTATTTT.

The rearrangement joins TRBV27 to TRBJ2-7, with D maybe TRBD1 (5 bases). The CDR3 is 14 residues long. The V gene's germline CDR1 is MNHEY and CDR2 SMNVEV (reference sequence). Trimming took 5 bases from V and 3 from J, leaving 14 bases between them. The CDR3: CASSRTTVNYEQYF. As DNA, the CDR3 is TGTGCCAGCAGTCGAACGACAGTAAACTACGAGCAGTACTTC.

This clone was found once. The V gene is TRBV11-3, the J gene TRBJ2-2, with D possibly being TRBD1 or TRBD2 (5 bases each). The CDR3 has 13 residues. Trimming took 1 base from V and 6 from J, leaving 6 bases between them. Germline V gene sequence: CDR1 SGHNT, CDR2 YENEEA. Here the CDR3 DNA reads TGTGCCAGCAGCTTAGCGGGGCCCGGGGAGCTGTTTTTT. Translated: CASSLAGPGELFF.

This chain uses TRBV9 with TRBJ2-3, with D unresolved. The CDR3 covers 15 residues. CDR1 is SGDLS and CDR2 is YYNGEE in the germline V gene. Trimming removed 4 bases at V and 2 bases at J, with 14 bases between. As DNA, the CDR3 is TGTGCCAGCAGCTTTAGGGCGATAGCCACAGATACGCAGTATTTT. It specifies CASSFRAIATDTQYF. The full variable domain, rest sourced from reference TRBV9 and TRBJ2-3, is DSGVTQTPKHLITATGQRVTLRCSPRSGDLSVYWYQQSLDQGLQFLIQYYNGEERAKGNILERFSAQQFPDLHSELNLSSLELGDSALYFCASSFRAIATDTQYFGPGTRLTVL.

The V and J genes are TRBV30 and TRBJ2-7, with D perhaps matching TRBD1 (7 bases). The CDR3 spans 12 residues. V shed 4 bases and J shed 7 bases, with 14 bases lying between them. Germline assignment: CDR1 GTSNPN and CDR2 SVGIG (reference sequence). In DNA, the CDR3 is TGTGCCTGGAAGAGGCAGGGGGGAGAGCAGTACTTC. This encodes CAWKRQGGEQYF.

V gene TRBV30 combines with J gene TRBJ2-7; no clear D. Germline CDR1 and CDR2: GTSNPN and SVGIG (reference sequence). This CDR3 contains 15 residues. Deletions cut 1 base from V and 0 bases from J, with 13 bases between. CDR3 sequence: CAWSAIGRPSYEQYF. CDR3 sequence (DNA): TGTGCCTGGAGTGCTATAGGACGGCCCTCCTACGAGCAGTACTTC.

This rearrangement joins TRBV10-3 to TRBJ2-1; no firm D call. Looked up from germline, CDR1 is ENHRY and CDR2 is SYGVKD. The CDR3 totals 12 residues. Between the trimmed V and J ends, which lost 3 bases and 7 bases, there was a span of 7 bases. The CDR3 region has the DNA TGTGCCATCAGTGATAGAGCGAATGAGCAGTTCTTC. It codes for CAISDRANEQFF.